The 31 T cell receptor beta chains below were found in one sample sequenced in a study of a mutant IDH1 vaccine in newly diagnosed glioma. Stated time point: week 5, during vaccination. The vaccine gave 300 ug of a 20-mer mutant IDH1 peptide subcutaneously per dose. TCRdb keeps only in-frame clones here, not all; method: immunoSEQ multiplex PCR. The table has some 51,000 clones, roughly 78% seen once. Their specific antigens are unknown. This specimen was PBMCs, taken from a glioma patient whose treatment included an IDH1 peptide vaccine. These receptors all come from a man aged 45 to 65 with glioma.

This chain connects TRBV27 to TRBJ2-6, with TRBD1 identical over 8 bases. Trimming removed 7 bases from V and 4 bases from J; junction bases left unmatched: 12. Per the germline V gene, CDR1 is MNHEY and CDR2 is SMNVEV (reference sequence). The CDR3 is made up of 17 amino acids. The chain's CDR3 is CASTTLNRGSGANVLTF. CDR3 sequence (DNA): TGTGCCAGCACCACCCTTAACAGGGGGTCCGGGGCCAACGTCCTGACTTTC. The variable domain in full, completed from reference TRBV27 and TRBJ2-6, reads EAQVTQNPRYLITVTGKKLTVTCSQNMNHEYMSWYRQDPGLGLRQIYYSMNVEVTDKGDVPEGYKVSRKEKRNFPLILESPSPNQTSLYFCASTTLNRGSGANVLTFGAGSRLTVL.

The chain links TRBV5-4 to TRBJ2-2; 11 bases align to TRBD2. The CDR3 runs 17 residues. The germline V gene encodes CDR1 SGHNT and CDR2 YYREEE (reference sequence). V lost 3 bases and J lost 7; bases outside the gene matches: 11. The chain's CDR3 is CASSSSLSGGANGELFF. The CDR3 DNA reads TGTGCCAGCAGCTCCTCACTTAGCGGGGGGGCGAACGGGGAGCTGTTTTTT.

This rearrangement joins TRBV19 to TRBJ1-1; the match to TRBD1 covers 10 bases. CDR3 size: 15 residues. V was clipped by 7 bases and J by 2 bases; unmatched bases: 7. Germline V lookup: CDR1 LNHDA, CDR2 SQIVND (reference sequence). CDR3 in amino acids: CASMRGQGFNTEAFF. CDR3 DNA: TGTGCCAGTATGCGGGGACAGGGGTTTAACACTGAAGCTTTCTTT.

The chain combines TRBV23-1 with TRBJ1-6, with D possibly matching TRBD1 (6 bases). TRBV23-1 is reported as an ORF; its role is uncertain. Trimming pared 7 bases from V and 8 bases from J, leaving 18 bases between. The CDR3 length is 15 residues. The CDR3 bases are TGCGCCAGCAATCGACAACAGGGTCGCGATTCACCCCTCCACTTT. Amino acid sequence: CASNRQQGRDSPLHF.

The chain has TRBV9 and TRBJ1-3, with no clear D. CDR1 is SGDLS, CDR2 YYNGEE, per germline. V was trimmed by 4 bases and J by 3 bases, leaving 5 bases between them. This CDR3 contains 12 residues. The DNA for the CDR3 is TGTGCCAGCAGCCCCCGTGGAAACACCATATATTTT. This codes for CASSPRGNTIYF. Based on the CDR3 plus reference TRBV9 and TRBJ1-3, the full variable domain is DSGVTQTPKHLITATGQRVTLRCSPRSGDLSVYWYQQSLDQGLQFLIQYYNGEERAKGNILERFSAQQFPDLHSELNLSSLELGDSALYFCASSPRGNTIYFGEGSWLTVV.

The sample holds one count of this clone. The rearrangement links TRBV10-3 to TRBJ2-2, with no clear D. Trimming removed 6 bases from V and 1 base from J, with 18 bases in between. The V gene's germline CDR1 is ENHRY and CDR2 SYGVKD. This CDR3 spans 17 amino acids. CDR3 bases: TGTGCCATCAGGGGTCTAATAAAACCACAGAACACCGGGGAGCTGTTTTTT. Its protein is CAIRGLIKPQNTGELFF.

The V gene is TRBV30, the J gene TRBJ1-1; D not certain. Per germline, CDR1 GTSNPN and CDR2 SVGIG (reference sequence). V shed 3 bases and J shed 0 bases, with 5 bases lying between them. The CDR3 loop spans 12 amino acids. The CDR3 loop is CAWSLMNTEAFF. DNA of the CDR3: TGTGCCTGGAGCCTCATGAACACTGAAGCTTTCTTT.

The rearrangement uses TRBV19 and TRBJ2-7; 7 nucleotides line up with TRBD2. Trimming at V came to 9 bases and at J to 4 bases, leaving 15 bases not matched to a gene. Germline CDR1 and CDR2: LNHDA and SQIVND (reference sequence). This CDR3 contains 15 residues. The CDR3 sequence: CASSIEPMGGYEQYF. The CDR3 DNA reads TGTGCCAGCTCCATTGAACCCATGGGGGGGTACGAGCAGTACTTC.

This chain connects TRBV6-5 to TRBJ2-4; TRBD1 agrees at 9 bases. Germline values: CDR1 MNHEY, CDR2 SVGAGI. CDR3 length: 15 amino acids. V shed 2 bases, J shed 6 bases, and the junction held 5 bases outside the gene matches. The CDR3 loop is CASSYRGTGINIQYF. CDR3 DNA: TGTGCCAGCAGTTACAGGGGGACAGGGATAAACATTCAGTACTTC.

The chain links TRBV6-5 to TRBJ2-7, with 10 nucleotides matching TRBD2. The length of the CDR3 is 14 residues. Trimming removed 6 bases from V and 2 bases from J; junction bases left unmatched: 4. Germline V lookup: CDR1 MNHEY, CDR2 SVGAGI. CDR3 sequence reads: CASSLLAGPYEQYF. The CDR3, as DNA: TGTGCCAGCAGCCTACTAGCGGGGCCCTACGAGCAGTACTTC.

The rearrangement links TRBV2 to TRBJ2-2, with unresolved D. The CDR3 extends over 14 amino acids. V was pared by 3 bases and J by 0 bases, with 5 bases between. Germline CDR1 SNHLY, CDR2 FYNNEI. The CDR3 sequence is CASSELPNTGELFF. Here the CDR3 DNA reads TGTGCCAGCAGTGAGCTTCCGAACACCGGGGAGCTGTTTTTT.

The chain has TRBV18 and TRBJ2-2; no clear D. V lost 3 bases and J lost 4, with 9 bases in between. Germline CDR1 reads KGHSH; CDR2 reads LQKENI. The CDR3 has 14 residues. Here the CDR3 reads CASSPRTGTGELFF. CDR3 sequence (DNA): TGTGCCAGCTCACCCCGGACGGGCACCGGGGAGCTGTTTTTT.

The J gene is TRBJ2-2, the V gene TRBV7-2, with 8 bases fitting TRBD1. V lost 5 bases to trimming and J lost 4 bases; unmatched junction nucleotides: 6. This CDR3 is built from 15 residues. Germline CDR1 SGHTA, CDR2 FQGNSA. CDR3 sequence reads: CASSPDREGTGELFF. CDR3 nucleotides: TGTGCCAGCAGCCCGGACAGGGAAGGCACCGGGGAGCTGTTTTTT.

The rearrangement links TRBV25-1 to TRBJ2-3; a possible D gene is TRBD1 (6 bases). The V gene lost 7 bases and the J gene lost 0 bases, with 8 bases spanning the gap. CDR3 size: 13 residues. The germline CDR1 and CDR2 sequences are MGHDK and SYGVNS. CDR3 coding DNA: TGTGCCAGCAACGGACAGAGCACAGATACGCAGTATTTT. Its translation: CASNGQSTDTQYF.

This chain joins TRBV2 and TRBJ2-7; 8 bases fit TRBD1. The CDR3 consists of 12 residues. The germline gives CDR1 SNHLY, CDR2 FYNNEI. V lost 4 bases and J lost 8; bases outside the gene matches: 4. The CDR3 sequence is CASSAGQGKQYF. In nucleotides, the CDR3 is TGTGCCAGCAGTGCCGGACAGGGAAAGCAGTACTTC. Using reference TRBV2 and TRBJ2-7 for the parts outside the CDR3, the full variable domain is EPEVTQTPSHQVTQMGQEVILRCVPISNHLYFYWYRQILGQKVEFLVSFYNNEISEKSEIFDDQFSVERPDGSNFTLKIRSTKLEDSAMYFCASSAGQGKQYFGPGTRLTVT.

The J gene is TRBJ2-1, the V gene TRBV27; TRBD1 is a possible D gene (5 bases). The germline V gene has CDR1 MNHEY and CDR2 SMNVEV (reference sequence). The CDR3 is 15 amino acids. V was pared by 5 bases and J by 0 bases, with 11 bases between. The CDR3 sequence is CASSLGAYSYNEQFF. DNA of the CDR3: TGTGCCAGCAGTCTAGGGGCCTACTCCTACAATGAGCAGTTCTTC.

The chain links TRBV9 to TRBJ2-5; D is perhaps TRBD2 (5 bases). The CDR3 spans 14 residues. CDR1 is SGDLS and CDR2 is YYNGEE in the germline V gene. V was clipped by 7 bases and J by 0 bases, with 13 bases between them. The CDR3 spells CASSGSRYQETQYF. The DNA of the CDR3 is TGTGCCAGCTCGGGGTCGCGGTACCAAGAGACCCAGTACTTC.

This sequence joins TRBV5-5 and TRBJ1-2; 7 nucleotides match TRBD1. The J segment lost 5 bases and the V segment lost 0 bases, leaving 4 bases of the junction unmatched. The CDR3 contains 14 residues. Germline V gene data show CDR1 as SGHKS and CDR2 as YYEKEE (reference sequence). CDR3 loop: CASSLGDSPYGYTF. The DNA of the CDR3 is TGTGCCAGCAGCTTGGGGGACAGTCCTTATGGCTACACCTTC.

The V call is TRBV4-2, the J call TRBJ2-1, with 7 bases lining up with TRBD1. V gave up 3 bases and J gave up 6 bases; unmatched junction bases: 8. The CDR3 sequence is 15 residues long. Germline CDR1 is LGHNA and CDR2 is YNFKEQ. Here the CDR3 reads CASSHTGDGSNEQFF. The CDR3, as DNA: TGTGCCAGCAGCCATACAGGGGACGGGTCCAATGAGCAGTTCTTC.

The chain employs TRBV4-1 and TRBJ1-6, with D hard to call. The V and J ends lost 3 bases and 13 bases respectively, with 19 bases between them. The CDR3 runs to 15 residues. The V gene's germline CDR1 is MGHRA and CDR2 YSYEKL. CDR3 region: CASSHGPPPTQPLHF. The CDR3 DNA sequence: TGCGCCAGCAGCCACGGCCCCCCTCCCACACAGCCCCTCCACTTT.

This clone was detected only a few times. Here the CDR3 DNA reads TGTGCCAGCAGTGCAGAGAAGGGGAGGAATTCACCCCTCCACTTT. Amino acids: CASSAEKGRNSPLHF. The chain employs TRBV2 and TRBJ1-6; D may be TRBD1 (5 bases). The CDR3 has 15 residues. Germline CDR1 reads SNHLY; CDR2 reads FYNNEI. Trimming removed 4 bases from V and 7 bases from J, with 14 bases in between.

This clone was observed a single time. CDR3 protein: CASSPGGAMSTGELFF. CDR3 nucleotide sequence: TGTGCCAGCAGCCCAGGGGGCGCGATGAGCACCGGGGAGCTGTTTTTT. This sequence joins TRBV11-3 and TRBJ2-2; 8 bases are a match to TRBD1. CDR1 is SGHNT, CDR2 YENEEA, per germline. V was clipped by 5 bases and J by 4 bases; unmatched bases: 9. This CDR3 has 16 residues.

Here the CDR3 reads CASSALTGGNSYEQYF. CDR3 nucleotides: TGTGCCAGCAGCGCCCTCACAGGGGGAAACTCCTACGAGCAGTACTTC. V and J are TRBV28 and TRBJ2-7; 8 bases align to TRBD1. With V trimmed by 6 bases and J by 0 bases, 10 bases remained unmatched. The germline V gene encodes CDR1 MDHEN and CDR2 SYDVKM. CDR3 size: 16 residues.

V and J are TRBV30 and TRBJ1-5, with 9 bases fitting TRBD1. Germline loops: CDR1 GTSNPN, CDR2 SVGIG (reference sequence). The CDR3 spans 14 residues. V lost 8 bases and J lost 4; bases outside the gene matches: 9. The CDR3 sequence: CALGGQGSNQPQHF. As DNA, the CDR3 is TGTGCCCTGGGGGGACAGGGTAGTAATCAGCCCCAGCATTTT.

Only a few counts were recorded for this clone. V usage is TRBV11-2 and J usage is TRBJ1-5, with D possibly matching TRBD1 (5 bases). The CDR3 has 15 amino acids. Per the germline V gene, CDR1 is SGHAT and CDR2 is FQNNGV. The V end was cut by 4 bases, the J end by 0 bases, with 10 bases between. CDR3: CASSSYQGSNQPQHF. CDR3 in DNA: TGTGCCAGCAGCTCCTACCAGGGTAGCAATCAGCCCCAGCATTTT.

The genes are TRBV25-1 and TRBJ1-2, with 9 bases aligning to TRBD1. The CDR3 has 16 amino acids. V lost 4 bases, J lost 3 bases, and 9 bases stayed unmatched. Per germline, CDR1 MGHDK and CDR2 SYGVNS. The CDR3 nucleotides read TGTGCCAGCAGTGCTCAACCGGGACAGGGAGACTATGGCTACACCTTC. Translating gives CASSAQPGQGDYGYTF.

This clone was observed a few times. This rearrangement joins TRBV5-1 to TRBJ2-7; 8 bases agree with TRBD1. From germline, CDR1 is SGHRS and CDR2 YFSETQ. The CDR3 has 16 residues. Germline trimming cut 2 bases from V and 2 bases from J; bases unmatched to any gene: 9. The CDR3 is CASSFFRDRFTYEQYF. The DNA of the CDR3 is TGCGCCAGCAGCTTTTTTAGGGACAGGTTTACCTACGAGCAGTACTTC. The variable domain in full, with the rest retrieved from reference TRBV5-1 and TRBJ2-7, is KAGVTQTPRYLIKTRGQQVTLSCSPISGHRSVSWYQQTPGQGLQFLFEYFSETQRNKGNFPGRFSGRQFSNSRSEMNVSTLELGDSALYLCASSFFRDRFTYEQYFGPGTRLTVT.

V is TRBV27 and J is TRBJ2-2; no clear D gene. The CDR3 is 14 residues long. Trimming shortened V by 3 bases and J by 4 bases, and 9 bases separated the two germline ends. Germline V gene sequence: CDR1 MNHEY, CDR2 SMNVEV (reference sequence). The CDR3 DNA follows: TGTGCCAGCAGTTTTTTACGGTTCACCGGGGAGCTGTTTTTT. This translates into CASSFLRFTGELFF.

Within the sample, this clone is medium-sized. V usage is TRBV7-2 and J usage is TRBJ1-5; the D gene is possibly TRBD1 (5 bases). Germline V lookup: CDR1 SGHTA, CDR2 FQGNSA. V gave up 2 bases and J gave up 1 base, with 9 bases separating them. CDR3 length equals 15 residues. The CDR3 DNA reads as TGTGCCAGCAGCTTATTCAGGGAAAGCAATCAGCCCCAGCATTTT. It codes for CASSLFRESNQPQHF.

The chain uses TRBV30 and TRBJ2-7; 8 bases agree with TRBD2. Germline CDR1 reads GTSNPN; CDR2 reads SVGIG (reference sequence). V was pared by 3 bases and J by 2 bases, with 3 bases of the junction left unmatched. This CDR3 has 13 residues. As DNA, the CDR3 is TGTGCCTGGAGCCCGGGGGGGCCCTACGAGCAGTACTTC. It specifies CAWSPGGPYEQYF.

V gene TRBV9 combines with J gene TRBJ2-5; D is unresolved. Trimming shortened V by 3 bases and J by 2 bases, and 8 bases separated the two germline ends. Germline V gene lookup returns CDR1 SGDLS and CDR2 YYNGEE. CDR3 size: 13 residues. CDR3 sequence reads: CASSAAGQETQYF. CDR3 DNA: TGTGCCAGCAGCGCCGCTGGGCAAGAGACCCAGTACTTC. The full variable domain, in which reference TRBV9 and TRBJ2-5 provide the parts outside the CDR3, is DSGVTQTPKHLITATGQRVTLRCSPRSGDLSVYWYQQSLDQGLQFLIQYYNGEERAKGNILERFSAQQFPDLHSELNLSSLELGDSALYFCASSAAGQETQYFGPGTRLLVL.